The T cell receptor beta chain under discussion was sequenced for a study of shared clonotypes between healthy human individuals. Study-wide findings and caveats: Investigators expected sequencing depth to affect clonotype sharing among donors.

Donors were Caucasian adults residing in Nashville, Tennessee, USA. V trimming: 3 bases; J trimming: 0 bases; junction bases outside the gene matches: 5. This CDR3 comprises 16 residues. Germline CDR1 is SGHRS and CDR2 is YFSETQ. The deep-level immunoSEQ assay was used. Source study methods: Because ImmunoSEQ provided only junction sequences with no quality scores, the filtering differed. Here immunoSEQ multiplex PCR was the method, and the copy in TCRdb shows in-frame clones only, minus some. The DNA was the basis for D and trimming; V, J and clone size are from that table. The top ten hold about 0.41% of the sample, which has 2.3 million or so clones, 93% seen once. In the case of this clone: Its antigen remains unidentified. Other DNA sequences of this sample code for an identical CDR3.

Sequencing was done on a sample of naive CD4+ T cells from PBMCs. Specified subset: CD45RA+ positively selected. The rearrangement uses TRBV5-1 and TRBJ2-1; 8 bases fit TRBD2. This receptor was identified in a man aged 18 to 29 in good health. Some clones in this sample may be carry-over from other donors' samples. CDR3 residues: CASSSLSGSSYNEQFF. Written as DNA, the CDR3 is TGCGCCAGCAGCTCCCTCAGCGGGAGCTCCTACAATGAGCAGTTCTTC.